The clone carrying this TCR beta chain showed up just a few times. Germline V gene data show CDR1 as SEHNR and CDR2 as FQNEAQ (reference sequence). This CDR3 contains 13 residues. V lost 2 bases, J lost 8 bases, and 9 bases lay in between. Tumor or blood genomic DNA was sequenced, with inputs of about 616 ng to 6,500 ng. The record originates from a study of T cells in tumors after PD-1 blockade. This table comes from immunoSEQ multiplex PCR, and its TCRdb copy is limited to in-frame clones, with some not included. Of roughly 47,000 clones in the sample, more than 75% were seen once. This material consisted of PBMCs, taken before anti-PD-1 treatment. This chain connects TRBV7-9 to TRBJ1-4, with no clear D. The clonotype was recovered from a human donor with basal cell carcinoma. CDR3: CASSLKGMEKLFF. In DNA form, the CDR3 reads TGTGCCAGCAGCTTAAAAGGGATGGAAAAACTGTTTTTT.